What follows are 14 T cell receptor beta chains derived from one specimen sequenced in a study of technical replicates of blood from a few donors (dated by TCRdb to about 2017). Libraries were prepared through the immunoSEQ multiplex PCR assay. This immuneACCESS table, as held by TCRdb, lists in-frame sequences with V and J called but not all clones. Of the missing ones, under half trace to an unresolved V gene in checked studies; the others have no known cause. This sample gives 60,000 to 75,000 clones in total; around nine tenths of them show up just once. Together, the top ten hold 5.2% of the sample. Material for sequencing was PBMCs. Receptors were obtained from a human donor in good health. Some clones in this sample may be carry-over from other donors' samples.

Only one count was recorded for this clone. This chain connects TRBV4-3 to TRBJ2-5; possibly TRBD2 for D (8 bases). The germline V gene encodes CDR1 LGHNA and CDR2 YSLEER. The CDR3 extends over 16 amino acids. V lost 1 base to trimming and J lost 3 bases, with 15 bases between them. The CDR3 nucleotides are TGCGCCAGCAGCCAAGTTTTAGCGGGGACAGAAGAGACCCAGTACTTC. This sequence encodes CASSQVLAGTEETQYF.

This chain links TRBV5-1 with TRBJ2-4, with TRBD2 matching 8 bases. The junction had 7 bases not matched to a gene; V was cut back by 4 bases and J by 7 bases. The germline V gene encodes CDR1 SGHRS and CDR2 YFSETQ. The CDR3 loop spans 14 amino acids. The CDR3: CASSVTSVPNIQYF. The DNA for the CDR3 is TGCGCCAGCAGCGTGACTAGCGTTCCTAACATTCAGTACTTC.

This clone was counted once. The chain is built from TRBV6-5 and TRBJ2-1; possible D gene TRBD2, 5 bases. The V gene lost 5 bases and the J gene lost 13 bases, with 15 bases spanning the gap. The CDR3 runs to 12 residues. CDR1 and CDR2 from the germline V gene are MNHEY and SVGAGI. The CDR3 sequence: CASSKTSGLQFF. CDR3 bases: TGTGCCAGCAGTAAGACCAGCGGCCTACAGTTCTTC.

The chain combines TRBV6-6 with TRBJ2-7, with unresolved D. The CDR3 is made up of 11 amino acids. Looked up from germline, CDR1 is MNHNY and CDR2 is SVGAGI (reference sequence). V lost 10 bases, J lost 2 bases, and 9 bases lay in between. The CDR3 DNA reads as TGTGCCATTGCGGCCGCCTACGAGCAGTACTTC. It encodes CAIAAAYEQYF.

The V gene is TRBV11-1, the J gene TRBJ2-6, with D maybe TRBD1 (5 bases). The length of the CDR3 is 16 residues. CDR1 and CDR2 (germline): SGHAT, FQDESV (reference sequence). V lost 1 base to trimming and J lost 2 bases, with 9 bases between them. DNA for the CDR3: TGTGCCAGCAGCTTAGGACAGACAGCTGGGGCCAACGTCCTGACTTTC. It translates to CASSLGQTAGANVLTF.

V usage is TRBV6-5 and J usage is TRBJ1-5; D might be TRBD1 (5 bases). The CDR3 contains 15 residues. Trimming cost V 5 bases and J 1 base, with 12 bases left between them. Germline CDR1 is MNHEY and CDR2 is SVGAGI. CDR3 DNA: TGTGCCAGCAGTCAGGACATTCGGAGCAATCAGCCCCAGCATTTT. Amino acid sequence: CASSQDIRSNQPQHF.

The V and J genes are TRBV7-3 and TRBJ2-3, with TRBD2 matching 10 bases. V lost 2 bases to trimming and J lost 4 bases; unmatched junction nucleotides: 3. Germline CDR1 reads SGHTA; CDR2 reads FQGTGA. The CDR3 spans 15 residues. The CDR3 protein is CASSLESGRADTQYF. CDR3 DNA sequence: TGTGCCAGCAGCTTAGAAAGCGGGAGGGCAGATACGCAGTATTTT.

The chain carries TRBV4-1 and TRBJ1-1; a weak D match, TRBD1 (6 bases). Trimming cost V 3 bases and J 8 bases, with 16 bases left between them. CDR1 and CDR2 from the germline V gene are MGHRA and YSYEKL. The CDR3 is made up of 14 amino acids. This CDR3 is CASSQGQGVAEAFF. The CDR3 DNA reads as TGCGCCAGCAGCCAGGGACAAGGAGTGGCAGAAGCTTTCTTT.

This chain connects TRBV2 to TRBJ2-7; 12 bases are a match to TRBD2. Germline V gene lookup returns CDR1 SNHLY and CDR2 FYNNEI. The V and J ends lost 6 bases and 7 bases, in that order; junction bases with no gene match: 7. CDR3 length equals 14 residues. Here the CDR3 reads CASRALAGGIEQYF. Here the CDR3 DNA reads TGTGCCAGCAGGGCACTAGCGGGGGGAATAGAGCAGTACTTC.

The CDR3 DNA reads TGTGCCACCAGCAGAGCGCGGGGGAGCCCTACGGACAATGAGCAGTTCTTC. This sequence encodes CATSRARGSPTDNEQFF. The chain links TRBV15 to TRBJ2-1; 7 bases are a match to TRBD2. Germline V lookup: CDR1 LNHNV, CDR2 YYDKDF (reference sequence). Trimming cost V 1 base and J 5 bases; bases outside gene matches: 11. This CDR3 is built from 17 residues.

This clone was seen only a few times. The chain's CDR3 is CARAQGIEAFF. In nucleotides, the CDR3 is TGTGCCCGAGCCCAGGGGATTGAAGCTTTCTTT. This chain joins TRBV30 and TRBJ1-1; possible D gene TRBD1, 6 bases. The V end lost 8 bases, the J end lost 7 bases, and 14 bases lay between the germline ends. CDR1 and CDR2 from the germline V gene are GTSNPN and SVGIG (reference sequence). This CDR3 comprises 11 residues.

V and J are TRBV6-4 and TRBJ2-3, with TRBD1 identical over 9 bases. J lost 4 bases, V lost 0 bases, and 5 bases had no gene match. The CDR3 has 16 amino acids. Germline CDR1 and CDR2: MRHNA and SNTAGT. This chain's CDR3 is CASSDSTGQGADTQYF. The CDR3 coding sequence is TGTGCCAGCAGTGACTCAACGGGACAGGGTGCAGATACGCAGTATTTT.

V is TRBV5-3 and J is TRBJ2-7; 9 bases fit TRBD1. TRBV5-3 is marked as an open reading frame, function uncertain. V gave up 3 bases and J gave up 4 bases; unmatched junction bases: 17. The CDR3 is 18 residues long. The CDR3 nucleotides are TGTGCCAGAAGCTCTGCTGGACAGGAGAAAGGACAGGGGTACGAGCAGTACTTC. It is translated as CARSSAGQEKGQGYEQYF.

This chain connects TRBV23-1 to TRBJ1-5; 11 nucleotides line up with TRBD1. TRBV23-1 is filed as an ORF, its function uncertain. V trimming: 0 bases; J trimming: 3 bases; junction bases outside the gene matches: 4. The CDR3 has 17 amino acids. The CDR3 DNA is TGCGCCAGCAGTCAATCATGGGACAGGGGGAACAATCAGCCCCAGCATTTT. Its translation: CASSQSWDRGNNQPQHF.